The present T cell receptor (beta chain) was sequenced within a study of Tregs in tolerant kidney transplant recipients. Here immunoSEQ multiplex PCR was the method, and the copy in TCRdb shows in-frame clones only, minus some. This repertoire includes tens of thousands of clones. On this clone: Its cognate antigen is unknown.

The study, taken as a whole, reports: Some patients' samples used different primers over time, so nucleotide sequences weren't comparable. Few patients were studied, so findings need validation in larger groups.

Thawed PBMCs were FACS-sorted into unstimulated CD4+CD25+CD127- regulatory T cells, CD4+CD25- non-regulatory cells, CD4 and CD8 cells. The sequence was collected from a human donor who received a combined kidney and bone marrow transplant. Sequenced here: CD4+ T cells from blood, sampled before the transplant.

The covered CDR3 bases are TGTGCCAGCACCCTAGCGGGAGCGAGCGCCGAG. Protein sequence: CASTLAGASAE. The CDR3, in full, reads CASTLAGASAEQYF. The chain joins TRBV2 to TRBJ2-7; 10 bases line up with TRBD2. The CDR3 is cut off 3 residues early in the read; its end comes from the germline J gene. Per the germline V gene, CDR1 is SNHLY and CDR2 is FYNNEI. This CDR3 comprises 14 residues. Trimming removed 7 bases from V and 6 bases from J; junction bases left unmatched: 9.